This T cell receptor (beta chain) appears in the sequencing data of a study of shared clonotypes between healthy human individuals. As regards this clone: Its specificity is unknown.

V shed 0 bases and J shed 1 base, with 3 bases lying between them. There are 13 residues in the CDR3. From germline, CDR1 is MRHNA and CDR2 SNTAGT. For each subset, genomic DNA was distributed in equal portions over several immunoSEQ plates. In the sorted-subset replicate PCRs, approximately 200 ng DNA, around 30,000 T cell genomes, was used. Clones were read by immunoSEQ multiplex PCR, and TCRdb kept only the in-frame ones, dropping some. Of about 2.2 million clones in the sample, just over 90% were seen once. The study, taken as a whole, reports: In contrast to clonotypes shared by all four donors, non-shared clonotypes had lower generation probabilities.

Naive CD8 cells, CD45RO-negative and positively selected for CCR7, excluded terminally differentiated effector memory CD45RA+ cells. This clonotype originated in a man aged 18 to 30 in good health. Some clones in this sample may be carry-over from other donors' samples. This chain connects TRBV6-4 to TRBJ1-1; D is ambiguous. Material: naive CD8+ T cells from PBMCs. The CDR3 spells CASSDSWNTEAFF. The CDR3 bases are TGTGCCAGCAGTGACTCCTGGAACACTGAAGCTTTCTTT.